This TCR beta chain was sequenced for a study of CD8 T cells in ankylosing spondylitis. Findings of the study overall: Within matched ankylosing spondylitis synovial fluid, disease-linked clones were reportedly significantly enriched. With a CD8+ phenotype, disease-linked clones were relatively rare in peripheral blood. In reactive arthritis synovial fluid and blood, some motif variants had been reported before. Seemingly characteristic of ankylosing spondylitis blood was a TCR beta motif consisting of roughly 8 highly homologous variants.

Of note for this clonotype: Its antigen is as yet unknown.

The CDR3 length is 12 residues. V was shortened by 7 bases and J by 1 base, with 9 bases between the two germline ends. Germline V gene sequence: CDR1 SGHRS, CDR2 YFSETQ. Via MiXCR, TCRdb re-called the 5' RACE reads, giving one row per CDR3 protein. The sample carries about 240,000 distinct CDR3 sequences, roughly a quarter recorded once. Sequences were obtained from blood, either unsorted or a sorted T cell fraction (not recorded which). The chain combines TRBV5-1 with TRBJ2-7; TRBD1 is a possible D gene (6 bases). This TCR was recovered from a male donor with ankylosing spondylitis or in good health (not recorded which). CDR3 amino acids: CASSGTSYEQYF. CDR3 DNA sequence: TGCGCCAGCTCCGGGACATCCTACGAGCAGTACTTC.